The 10 T cell receptor beta chains below all came from one sample that was sequenced in a study of cytomegalovirus exposure and HLA in healthy donors. The primer mix had 60 Vbeta and 13 Jbeta primers. Assay used: immunoSEQ multiplex PCR; TCRdb lists only in-frame clones, some missing. Altogether under 130,000 clones are present, roughly two thirds being singletons, with the ten largest covering approximately 3%. The sample was PBMCs. The receptors were sampled from a man aged 25 to 40 in good health and CMV-seronegative.

The chain has TRBV25-1 and TRBJ2-1; 7 bases are a match to TRBD1. The germline V gene encodes CDR1 MGHDK and CDR2 SYGVNS. V dropped 8 bases and J dropped 0; count of bases not matched to a gene: 10. The CDR3 is 16 residues long. As DNA, the CDR3 is TGTGCCAGCGGGGACAGCCCGAGGAGCTCCTACAATGAGCAGTTCTTC. This sequence encodes CASGDSPRSSYNEQFF. Supplemented by reference TRBV25-1 and TRBJ2-1, the full variable domain reads EADIYQTPRYLVIGTGKKITLECSQTMGHDKMYWYQQDPGMELHLIHYSYGVNSTEKGDLSSESTVSRIRTEHFPLTLESARPSHTSQYLCASGDSPRSSYNEQFFGPGTRLTVL.

The chain links TRBV7-8 to TRBJ1-2; tentative D call: TRBD1 (6 bases). Germline V CDR1 and CDR2: SGHVS, FQNEAQ. This CDR3 has 15 amino acids. Trimming shortened V by 4 bases and J by 2 bases, and 14 bases separated the two germline ends. CDR3 region: CASSSVGTRNYGYTF. CDR3 sequence (DNA): TGTGCCAGCAGCTCAGTTGGGACACGGAACTATGGCTACACCTTC.

The V gene is TRBV9, the J gene TRBJ2-6; the match to TRBD2 covers 9 bases. CDR3 length: 18 residues. V lost 0 bases and J lost 2; bases outside the gene matches: 6. Germline V gene sequence: CDR1 SGDLS, CDR2 YYNGEE. CDR3 DNA: TGTGCCAGCAGCGTAGCGCTAGCGGGAATGGCTGGGGCCAACGTCCTGACTTTC. It codes for CASSVALAGMAGANVLTF.

The chain employs TRBV7-2 and TRBJ2-5, with 7 bases identical to TRBD1. The CDR3 is 16 residues long. CDR1 SGHTA and CDR2 FQGNSA come from the germline V gene. V trimming: 1 base; J trimming: 5 bases; junction bases outside the gene matches: 10. The CDR3 DNA reads as TGTGCCAGCAGCTTAGACGGGGCAGGGGGTAGGGAGACCCAGTACTTC. Its translation is CASSLDGAGGRETQYF.

This chain joins TRBV29-1 and TRBJ1-1; TRBD1 matches at 9 bases. The CDR3 spans 12 residues. Germline trimming cut 6 bases from V and 13 bases from J; bases unmatched to any gene: 12. In germline, CDR1 is SQVTM, CDR2 ANQGSEA. CDR3 residues: CSVHRGQGVVFF. CDR3 DNA sequence: TGCAGCGTCCACAGGGGGCAAGGAGTGGTTTTCTTT.

This chain joins TRBV5-1 and TRBJ1-6, with a possible D match to TRBD1 (5 bases). CDR3 length equals 14 residues. Germline V gene lookup returns CDR1 SGHRS and CDR2 YFSETQ. V lost 5 bases to trimming and J lost 6 bases, with 12 bases between them. CDR3 DNA sequence: TGCGCCAGCAGGGGTGAAGGGGTTAATTCACCCCTCCACTTT. It yields the protein CASRGEGVNSPLHF. Using reference TRBV5-1 and TRBJ1-6 for the parts outside the CDR3, the full variable domain is KAGVTQTPRYLIKTRGQQVTLSCSPISGHRSVSWYQQTPGQGLQFLFEYFSETQRNKGNFPGRFSGRQFSNSRSEMNVSTLELGDSALYLCASRGEGVNSPLHFGNGTRLTVT.

The chain is built from TRBV4-2 and TRBJ2-1, with 9 bases matching TRBD1. The junction had 6 bases not matched to a gene; V was cut back by 0 bases and J by 6 bases. Per the germline V gene, CDR1 is LGHNA and CDR2 is YNFKEQ. CDR3 length: 16 amino acids. CDR3 DNA: TGTGCCAGCAGCCAAGATCCCGGGACAGGGCCCAATGAGCAGTTCTTC. Translation gives CASSQDPGTGPNEQFF.

The rearrangement uses TRBV2 and TRBJ2-5, with TRBD1 as a possible D gene (6 bases). The CDR3 length is 16 residues. V lost 7 bases and J 6 bases, leaving 24 bases between the germline ends. In germline, CDR1 is SNHLY, CDR2 FYNNEI. Here the CDR3 DNA reads TGTGCCAGCACCCAATGGGGGCAGGGATTTTTGAAGACCCAGTACTTC. It yields the protein CASTQWGQGFLKTQYF.

The table lists this clone with a count of one. The rearrangement links TRBV7-3 to TRBJ2-4, with 8 bases that match TRBD1. CDR1 and CDR2 from the germline V gene are SGHTA and FQGTGA. Unmatched junction bases numbered 10, after V lost 3 bases and J lost 0 bases. The CDR3 has 18 residues. CDR3 amino acids: CASSFSTGDELAKNIQYF. The CDR3 region has the DNA TGTGCCAGCAGCTTCTCGACAGGGGATGAACTAGCCAAAAACATTCAGTACTTC.

This sequence joins TRBV7-2 and TRBJ2-2; D is uncertain. Germline V gene lookup returns CDR1 SGHTA and CDR2 FQGNSA. The CDR3 totals 14 residues. Trimming took off 3 bases at V and 2 bases at J, with 7 bases between the two ends. Here the CDR3 reads CASSLARNTGELFF. CDR3 bases: TGTGCCAGCAGCTTGGCTAGAAACACCGGGGAGCTGTTTTTT.